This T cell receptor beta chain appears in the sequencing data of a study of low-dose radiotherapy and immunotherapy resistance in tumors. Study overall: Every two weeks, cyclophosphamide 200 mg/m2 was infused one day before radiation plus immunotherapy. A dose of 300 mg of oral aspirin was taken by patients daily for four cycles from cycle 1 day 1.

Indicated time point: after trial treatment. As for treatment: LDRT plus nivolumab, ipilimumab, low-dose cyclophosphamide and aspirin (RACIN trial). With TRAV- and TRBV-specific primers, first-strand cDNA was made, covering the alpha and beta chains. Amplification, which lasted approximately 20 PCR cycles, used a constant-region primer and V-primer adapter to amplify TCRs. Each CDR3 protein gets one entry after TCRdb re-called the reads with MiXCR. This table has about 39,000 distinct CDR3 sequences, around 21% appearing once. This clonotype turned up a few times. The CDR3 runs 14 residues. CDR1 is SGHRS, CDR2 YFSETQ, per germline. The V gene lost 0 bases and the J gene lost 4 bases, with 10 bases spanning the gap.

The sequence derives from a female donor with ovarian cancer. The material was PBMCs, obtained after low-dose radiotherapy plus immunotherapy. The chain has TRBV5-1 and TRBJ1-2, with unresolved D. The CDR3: CASSLAPGFYGYTF. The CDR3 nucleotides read TGCGCCAGCAGCTTGGCTCCAGGATTCTATGGCTACACCTTC. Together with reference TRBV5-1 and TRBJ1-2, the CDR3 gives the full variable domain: KAGVTQTPRYLIKTRGQQVTLSCSPISGHRSVSWYQQTPGQGLQFLFEYFSETQRNKGNFPGRFSGRQFSNSRSEMNVSTLELGDSALYLCASSLAPGFYGYTFGSGTRLTVV.